Below, 14 T cell receptor beta chains from the same sample are listed, as sequenced in a study of Ad26.COV2.S vaccination and SARS-CoV-2 variants. Profiled with immunoSEQ multiplex PCR; TCRdb holds only in-frame clones, not every one. Here the sample spans about 350,000 clones, 88% being singletons. Specified treatment: approximately 18 received Ad26.COV2.S at low or high dose, single or two shots; roughly 5 received placebo; per-sample allocation not given. The samples date from day 63 after the first vaccine or placebo injection. Source: peripheral blood, taken in a trial of Ad26.COV2.S vaccine versus placebo. The receptor source for this set is a person between 18 and 60 years old who received the Ad26.COV2.S COVID-19 vaccine or a placebo.

The chain uses TRBV7-8 and TRBJ2-7; 7 bases agree with TRBD2. Germline V gene sequence: CDR1 SGHVS, CDR2 FQNEAQ. There are 16 residues in the CDR3. The V and J ends lost 5 bases and 1 base, in that order; junction bases with no gene match: 11. The CDR3 DNA sequence: TGTGCCAGCAGCCCGGCCGGGGGGAGGTCGTCCTACGAGCAGTACTTC. Residues: CASSPAGGRSSYEQYF.

This chain joins TRBV6-5 and TRBJ2-1; D not resolved. Germline CDR1 MNHEY, CDR2 SVGAGI. V was shortened by 6 bases and J by 6 bases, with 9 bases between the two germline ends. The CDR3 loop spans 12 amino acids. This CDR3 reads CASRHESNEQFF. The CDR3 nucleotides are TGTGCCAGCAGGCACGAATCCAATGAGCAGTTCTTC.

This clone was seen just once. The rearrangement links TRBV21-1 to TRBJ2-4; the D segment call TRBD2 is taken from the table without a DNA check. TRBV21-1 is a recognized pseudogene. The CDR3 runs to 18 residues. The CDR3 spells CASSTGRGDALAKNIQYF. The CDR3 DNA reads as TGTGCCAGCAGCACCGGGAGGGGGGACGCCTTAGCCAAAAACATTCAGTACTTC.

The chain recombines TRBV6-6 with TRBJ1-2; D gene unclear. Germline CDR1 reads MNHNY; CDR2 reads SVGAGI (reference sequence). This CDR3 spans 13 amino acids. The germline V and J ends were trimmed by 2 bases and 4 bases, with 8 bases remaining between them. The CDR3 here is CASSYDGPYGYTF. The CDR3 nucleotides are TGTGCCAGCAGTTACGACGGACCCTATGGCTACACCTTC.

The CDR3 coding sequence is TGTGCCAGCAGCTTAGCACTGGACCCAAGCTCCTACGAGCAGTACTTC. It codes for CASSLALDPSSYEQYF. The chain has TRBV7-2 and TRBJ2-7, with D hard to call. The CDR3 has 16 residues. V gave up 0 bases and J gave up 0 bases, with 12 bases separating them. Germline V gene lookup returns CDR1 SGHTA and CDR2 FQGNSA.

The count of this clone is one. V usage is TRBV27 and J usage is TRBJ2-6, with D maybe TRBD1 (5 bases). The CDR3 loop spans 14 amino acids. V dropped 5 bases and J dropped 9 bases, with 14 bases sitting between them. The V gene's germline CDR1 is MNHEY and CDR2 SMNVEV (reference sequence). The chain's CDR3 is CASSPIGEYNVLTF. The CDR3 DNA sequence: TGTGCCAGCAGTCCTATAGGGGAATACAACGTCCTGACTTTC. The whole variable domain, remainder taken from reference TRBV27 and TRBJ2-6, is EAQVTQNPRYLITVTGKKLTVTCSQNMNHEYMSWYRQDPGLGLRQIYYSMNVEVTDKGDVPEGYKVSRKEKRNFPLILESPSPNQTSLYFCASSPIGEYNVLTFGAGSRLTVL.

V usage is TRBV28 and J usage is TRBJ2-6; D remains ambiguous. The CDR3 covers 15 residues. V was trimmed by 6 bases and J by 0 bases, leaving 9 bases between them. Germline V lookup: CDR1 MDHEN, CDR2 SYDVKM. The CDR3 here is CASRFTASGANVLTF. The CDR3 nucleotides read TGTGCCAGCAGATTTACGGCCTCTGGGGCCAACGTCCTGACTTTC.

The genes are TRBV5-1 and TRBJ2-3; 8 nucleotides match TRBD1. V lost 4 bases to trimming and J lost 1 base; unmatched junction nucleotides: 11. The CDR3 runs 17 residues. CDR1 is SGHRS and CDR2 is YFSETQ in the germline V gene. The CDR3 region has the DNA TGCGCCAGCAGCGCGGCCTGGACAGGGAAAGGCACAGATACGCAGTATTTT. Translating it yields CASSAAWTGKGTDTQYF. The whole variable domain, filled in from reference TRBV5-1 and TRBJ2-3, reads KAGVTQTPRYLIKTRGQQVTLSCSPISGHRSVSWYQQTPGQGLQFLFEYFSETQRNKGNFPGRFSGRQFSNSRSEMNVSTLELGDSALYLCASSAAWTGKGTDTQYFGPGTRLTVL.

The rearrangement joins TRBV6-2 or TRBV6-3 to TRBJ1-5; the D gene is possibly TRBD1 (6 bases). Germline CDR1 MNHEY, CDR2 SVGEGT. Trimming took 5 bases from V and 5 from J, leaving 16 bases between them. The CDR3 has 15 residues. For the CDR3, the DNA is TGTGCCAGCAGTACCTTGAAGGGGGTACATCAGCCCCAGCATTTT. Translated: CASSTLKGVHQPQHF.

The chain employs TRBV29-1 and TRBJ2-3; weak D call: TRBD2 (6 bases). Deletions cut 1 base from V and 1 base from J, with 12 bases between. CDR3 size: 15 residues. Germline V CDR1 and CDR2: SQVTM, ANQGSEA. Written as DNA, the CDR3 is TGCAGCGTTGAAGGGTCCGGCGGGGGCACAGATACGCAGTATTTT. This encodes CSVEGSGGGTDTQYF.

The rearrangement uses TRBV12-2 and TRBJ2-7. TRBV12-2 is marked as a pseudogene. The CDR3 runs 16 residues. DNA of the CDR3: TGTGCAAGTCGCTTATTGCGGTTTTGGGGTTCACACGAGCAGTACTTC. Its translation: CASRLLRFWGSHEQYF.

The CDR3 nucleotides read TGCGCCAGCAGCTTAAACTTACAAGAGACCCAGTACTTC. Encoded protein: CASSLNLQETQYF. The chain combines TRBV5-1 with TRBJ2-5; D uncertain. Germline V lookup: CDR1 SGHRS, CDR2 YFSETQ. Trimming pared 2 bases from V and 2 bases from J, leaving 7 bases between. CDR3 length equals 13 residues.

About this clone itself: Germline and junction disagree at one end, which may indicate a read error. The V call is TRBV28, the J call TRBJ2-1; tentatively, D is TRBD1 (6 bases). Germline V gene lookup returns CDR1 MDHEN and CDR2 SYDVKM. The length of the CDR3 is 14 residues. This CDR3 is CASSWTEAYNGQFF. CDR3 in DNA: TGTGCCAGCTCATGGACAGAAGCCTACAATGGGCAGTTCTTC.

The chain is built from TRBV6-4 and TRBJ2-2; D unclear. This CDR3 has 15 residues. The V gene's germline CDR1 is MRHNA and CDR2 SNTAGT. V was cut by 5 bases and J by 4 bases, with 14 bases left in between. CDR3 nucleotide sequence: TGTGCCAGCAGTAATCAGGCGTCGCTCACCGGGGAGCTGTTTTTT. It codes for CASSNQASLTGELFF.